Below, 17 T cell receptor beta chains from the same sample are listed, as sequenced in a study of blood T cell repertoires in COVID-19 (dated by TCRdb to 2018 to 2020). To prepare the library, the immunoSEQ multiplex PCR assay was applied. As stored in TCRdb, this immuneACCESS dataset retains in-frame rearrangements with V and J assigned. A fraction of the clones does not appear; measured against another copy, unresolved V genes explain less than half of the discrepancy, and the remainder lacks a known reason. The sample records 70,000 to 75,000 clones, 82% of which are singletons. The top ten constitute about 1.9% of the sample. Sample: peripheral blood. Source of these receptors: a woman aged 60-70 years with acute or convalescent COVID-19.

The chain is built from TRBV7-3 and TRBJ2-2; possible D gene TRBD2, 5 bases. The CDR3 totals 15 residues. V lost 6 bases and J lost 8, with 19 bases in between. Germline V gene data show CDR1 as SGHTA and CDR2 as FQGTGA. CDR3 loop: CASSPMTQRGGELFF. The CDR3 nucleotides are TGTGCCAGCAGTCCTATGACTCAGCGAGGGGGGGAGCTGTTTTTT.

The chain uses TRBV4-1 and TRBJ1-2, with D uncertain. Trimming stripped 1 base from V and 0 bases from J, with 9 bases between. The CDR3 is 15 residues long. The germline gives CDR1 MGHRA, CDR2 YSYEKL. Here the CDR3 reads CASSQVLKANYGYTF. The CDR3, as DNA: TGCGCCAGCAGCCAAGTCCTAAAAGCTAACTATGGCTACACCTTC.

This rearrangement joins TRBV19 to TRBJ1-4; D not certain. Trimming removed 4 bases from V and 1 base from J, with 10 bases in between. Germline loops: CDR1 LNHDA, CDR2 SQIVND (reference sequence). There are 15 residues in the CDR3. CDR3 sequence: CASSKTAGTNEKLFF. The CDR3 region has the DNA TGTGCCAGTAGTAAGACCGCGGGAACTAATGAAAAACTGTTTTTT.

Only one count was recorded for this clone. This sequence joins TRBV7-2 and TRBJ1-4; 10 bases map to TRBD1. V dropped 6 bases and J dropped 1; count of bases not matched to a gene: 5. The CDR3 runs to 16 residues. Looked up from germline, CDR1 is SGHTA and CDR2 is FQGNSA. The CDR3 sequence is CASSKGQGLTNEKLFF. CDR3 in DNA: TGTGCCAGCAGTAAGGGACAGGGGTTAACTAATGAAAAACTGTTTTTT.

This clone was observed a single time. The J gene is TRBJ1-5, the V gene TRBV28; D gene ambiguous. Germline CDR1 and CDR2: MDHEN and SYDVKM. The CDR3 loop spans 12 amino acids. V was trimmed by 7 bases and J by 10 bases, leaving 14 bases between them. The CDR3 DNA reads TGTGCCAGCACCAAATACAGTTACCCCCAGCATTTT. Amino acid sequence: CASTKYSYPQHF.

V usage is TRBV29-1 and J usage is TRBJ1-5; D is possibly TRBD1 (6 bases). This CDR3 has 13 amino acids. Germline values: CDR1 SQVTM, CDR2 ANQGSEA. Trimming stripped 5 bases from V and 4 bases from J, with 12 bases between. DNA of the CDR3: TGCAGCGTTCAACAGGGCGGAAATCAGCCCCAGCATTTT. Its translation is CSVQQGGNQPQHF.

This rearrangement joins TRBV9 to TRBJ2-3, with D unclear. In germline, CDR1 is SGDLS, CDR2 YYNGEE. This CDR3 region has 14 residues. V was shortened by 1 base and J by 6 bases, with 12 bases between the two germline ends. The CDR3 loop is CASSVSQIMDTQYF. CDR3 DNA sequence: TGTGCCAGCAGCGTATCCCAGATCATGGATACGCAGTATTTT.

The CDR3 region is CASSPGLGEQYF. In DNA form, the CDR3 reads TGCGCCAGCAGCCCGGGACTAGGCGAGCAGTACTTC. The chain recombines TRBV5-1 with TRBJ2-7, with 8 bases aligning to TRBD2. The CDR3 loop spans 12 amino acids. Germline V gene sequence: CDR1 SGHRS, CDR2 YFSETQ. Losses at the gene ends were 4 bases for V and 6 bases for J; bases not matched to a gene: 3.

The chain couples TRBV3-1 (or the pseudogene TRBV3-2) to TRBJ2-1, with 11 nucleotides matching TRBD2. V was clipped by 4 bases and J by 5 bases; unmatched bases: 4. The CDR3 is 15 residues long. Germline V gene sequence: CDR1 LGHDT, CDR2 YNNKEL (reference sequence). In nucleotides, the CDR3 is TGTGCCAGCAGCCTCACTAGCGGGAGAGACAATGAGCAGTTCTTC. Protein sequence: CASSLTSGRDNEQFF.

This clone was seen a single time. The J gene is TRBJ1-6, the V gene TRBV30; tentatively, D is TRBD1 (6 bases). The germline gives CDR1 GTSNPN, CDR2 SVGIG (reference sequence). V dropped 1 base and J dropped 5 bases, with 9 bases sitting between them. The CDR3 is 14 amino acids. In DNA, the CDR3 is TGTGCCTGGAGTGACCGGACAGATAATTCACCCCTCCACTTT. Its translation is CAWSDRTDNSPLHF.

The J gene is TRBJ2-3, the V gene TRBV5-1; D perhaps matches TRBD2 (5 bases). Germline assignment: CDR1 SGHRS and CDR2 YFSETQ. Trimming shortened V by 7 bases and J by 1 base, and 7 bases separated the two germline ends. The CDR3 totals 12 residues. CDR3 amino acids: CASHGGTDTQYF. The CDR3 coding sequence is TGCGCCAGCCACGGGGGCACAGATACGCAGTATTTT. Filled out from reference TRBV5-1 and TRBJ2-3, the complete variable domain reads KAGVTQTPRYLIKTRGQQVTLSCSPISGHRSVSWYQQTPGQGLQFLFEYFSETQRNKGNFPGRFSGRQFSNSRSEMNVSTLELGDSALYLCASHGGTDTQYFGPGTRLTVL.

The chain links TRBV4-1 to TRBJ1-4; D uncertain. Trimming shortened V by 1 base and J by 5 bases, and 17 bases separated the two germline ends. The length of the CDR3 is 17 residues. CDR1 MGHRA and CDR2 YSYEKL come from the germline V gene. The CDR3: CASSQGGGQAQNEKLFF. The CDR3 coding sequence is TGCGCCAGCAGCCAAGGTGGAGGGCAGGCCCAGAATGAAAAACTGTTTTTT.

The genes are TRBV18 and TRBJ2-6; 7 bases are shared with TRBD1. The ends lost 5 bases at V and 0 bases at J; junction bases unmatched: 4. The CDR3 is made up of 16 amino acids. CDR1 and CDR2 (germline): KGHSH, LQKENI. Written as DNA, the CDR3 is TGTGCCAGCTCATTGCCAGGGGGCTCTGGGGCCAACGTCCTGACTTTC. It is translated as CASSLPGGSGANVLTF.

The chain recombines TRBV7-2 with TRBJ2-6; D gene ambiguous. V was pared by 0 bases and J by 2 bases, with 8 bases between. The germline CDR1 and CDR2 sequences are SGHTA and FQGNSA. This CDR3 is 16 amino acids long. CDR3 coding DNA: TGTGCCAGCAGCTTAGCCTCGGCGGCTGGGGCCAACGTCCTGACTTTC. This translates into CASSLASAAGANVLTF.

The genes are TRBV10-3 and TRBJ1-5; tentatively, D is TRBD1 (5 bases). V gave up 0 bases and J gave up 7 bases, with 13 bases separating them. Germline assignment: CDR1 ENHRY and CDR2 SYGVKD. The CDR3 consists of 15 residues. The CDR3 DNA is TGTGCCATCAGTGAGTCTGATAGGGGTATCCAGCCCCAGCATTTT. Amino acids: CAISESDRGIQPQHF.

This clone has only a few counts. The rearrangement uses TRBV2 and TRBJ2-1; D is perhaps TRBD2 (5 bases). Germline-derived CDR1 and CDR2 are SNHLY and FYNNEI. The CDR3 spans 13 residues. Trimming left V 7 bases short and J 9 bases short, with 16 bases between. The CDR3 coding sequence is TGTGCCAGCATGAGAGGGCCGTCGGGTGAGCAGTTCTTC. Protein sequence: CASMRGPSGEQFF.

This chain connects TRBV24-1 to TRBJ2-5; the match to TRBD2 covers 8 bases. The V gene's germline CDR1 is KGHDR and CDR2 SFDVKD. The CDR3 contains 16 residues. V lost 2 bases, J lost 3 bases, and 7 bases stayed unmatched. CDR3 in DNA: TGTGCCACCAGTGATTCACTAGCGGTGCCTGAAGAGACCCAGTACTTC. Translated, it gives CATSDSLAVPEETQYF.